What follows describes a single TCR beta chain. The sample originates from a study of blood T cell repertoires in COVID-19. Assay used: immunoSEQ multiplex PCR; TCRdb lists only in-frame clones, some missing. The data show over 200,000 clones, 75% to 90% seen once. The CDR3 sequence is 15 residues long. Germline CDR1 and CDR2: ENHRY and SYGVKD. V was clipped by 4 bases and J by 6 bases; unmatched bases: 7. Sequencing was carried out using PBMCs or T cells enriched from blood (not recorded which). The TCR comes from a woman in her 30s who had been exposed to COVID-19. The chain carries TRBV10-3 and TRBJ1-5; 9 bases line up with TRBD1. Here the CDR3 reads CAISAGDRDTQPQHF. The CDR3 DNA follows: TGTGCCATCAGTGCGGGGGACAGGGACACTCAGCCCCAGCATTTT.